What follows are 10 T cell receptor beta chains derived from one specimen sequenced in a study of identical twins. TCRdb reprocessed the 5' RACE reads via MiXCR and lists one record per CDR3 protein. The sample has some 1,600,000 distinct CDR3 sequences; 32% are singletons. The sample comprised cord blood. All receptors derive from a newborn girl in good health.

This clonotype was detected a few times. The CDR3 spells CSARETQTDTQYF. For the CDR3, the DNA is TGCAGTGCTAGAGAGACACAAACAGATACGCAGTATTTT. This chain connects TRBV20-1 to TRBJ2-3; D remains unclear. V gave up 0 bases and J gave up 3 bases, with 7 bases separating them. The germline gives CDR1 DFQATT, CDR2 SNEGSKA (reference sequence). The CDR3 length is 13 residues.

The chain has TRBV4-2 and TRBJ1-1; perhaps TRBD1 as D (6 bases). CDR1 and CDR2 from the germline V gene are LGHNA and YNFKEQ. The CDR3 runs 15 residues. The V end was cut by 4 bases, the J end by 1 base, with 13 bases between. The CDR3 reads CASSPNRGQNTEAFF. In nucleotides, the CDR3 is TGTGCCAGCAGCCCTAACCGGGGGCAGAACACTGAAGCTTTCTTT.

In its sample, this clonotype was seen a few times. This chain uses TRBV27 with TRBJ2-1; 12 bases match TRBD2. Germline V gene lookup returns CDR1 MNHEY and CDR2 SMNVEV (reference sequence). This CDR3 contains 15 residues. With V trimmed by 6 bases and J by 8 bases, 8 bases remained unmatched. The CDR3 loop reads CASRRTSGIRDEQFF. CDR3 in DNA: TGTGCCAGCAGGCGGACTAGCGGGATTAGAGATGAGCAGTTCTTC.

This clonotype was picked up many times. The chain joins TRBV7-2 to TRBJ2-1, with D hard to call. From germline, CDR1 is SGHTA and CDR2 FQGNSA. V lost 6 bases and J 3 bases, leaving 15 bases between the germline ends. The CDR3 runs 15 residues. CDR3 DNA sequence: TGTGCCAGCAGTTTATCCCGTGGCGGCTACAATGAGCAGTTCTTC. Amino acids: CASSLSRGGYNEQFF.

With regard to this clonotype: This clone may be a read error of a much larger clone one base away. The chain carries TRBV6-6 and TRBJ2-4, with 10 bases matching TRBD2. There are 15 residues in the CDR3. V dropped 2 bases and J dropped 13; count of bases not matched to a gene: 11. Per germline, CDR1 MNHNY and CDR2 SVGAGI (reference sequence). CDR3 in DNA: TGTGCCAGCAGTTACCCACTAGCGGGGCAAGAGTCCCAGTACTTC. It encodes CASSYPLAGQESQYF.

This chain uses TRBV10-3 with TRBJ1-2; 8 bases match TRBD1. Germline CDR1 is ENHRY and CDR2 is SYGVKD. The V segment lost 6 bases and the J segment 6 bases; nucleotides outside the gene matches: 3. There are 12 residues in the CDR3. CDR3 nucleotides: TGTGCCATCAGCCAGACAGGGGATGGCTACACCTTC. It codes for CAISQTGDGYTF.

V is TRBV7-2 and J is TRBJ1-2; maybe TRBD1 (6 bases). The V gene's germline CDR1 is SGHTA and CDR2 FQGNSA. This CDR3 comprises 17 residues. With 1 base removed from V and 3 bases from J, the gap between germline ends came to 18 bases. DNA of the CDR3: TGTGCCAGCAGCTTAGAACTACCAGGGGCCCCCCACTATGGCTACACCTTC. Amino acids: CASSLELPGAPHYGYTF.

The sample holds many counts of this clonotype. The gene calls are TRBV29-1 and TRBJ2-1; the D call may be TRBD1 or TRBD2 (5 bases each). The germline CDR1 and CDR2 sequences are SQVTM and ANQGSEA. V lost 0 bases to trimming and J lost 6 bases, with 15 bases between them. The CDR3 sequence is 15 residues long. The CDR3, as DNA: TGCAGCGTTGAAGATCTGAGGGCAGGGAGCAATGAGCAGTTCTTC. Translated: CSVEDLRAGSNEQFF.

Concerning this clonotype: One end of the junction is discordant with germline, which a read error may explain. The chain is built from TRBV28 and TRBJ2-3; the D gene is possibly TRBD2 (6 bases). Germline V CDR1 and CDR2: MDHEN, SYDVKM. The CDR3 covers 15 residues. The CDR3, as DNA: TGTGCCAGCGGTTTATCCCCCCTAGCGCCAGATACGCAGTATTTT. This gives the protein CASGLSPLAPDTQYF.

The rearrangement uses TRBV15 and TRBJ1-1, with TRBD1 as a possible D gene (6 bases). CDR1 is LNHNV and CDR2 is YYDKDF in the germline V gene (reference sequence). Trimming stripped 0 bases from V and 6 bases from J, with 23 bases between. The CDR3 spans 18 residues. The CDR3 reads CATSREGRRQFGGPEAFF. DNA of the CDR3: TGTGCCACCAGCAGAGAGGGGAGGAGGCAATTCGGGGGCCCTGAAGCTTTCTTT.